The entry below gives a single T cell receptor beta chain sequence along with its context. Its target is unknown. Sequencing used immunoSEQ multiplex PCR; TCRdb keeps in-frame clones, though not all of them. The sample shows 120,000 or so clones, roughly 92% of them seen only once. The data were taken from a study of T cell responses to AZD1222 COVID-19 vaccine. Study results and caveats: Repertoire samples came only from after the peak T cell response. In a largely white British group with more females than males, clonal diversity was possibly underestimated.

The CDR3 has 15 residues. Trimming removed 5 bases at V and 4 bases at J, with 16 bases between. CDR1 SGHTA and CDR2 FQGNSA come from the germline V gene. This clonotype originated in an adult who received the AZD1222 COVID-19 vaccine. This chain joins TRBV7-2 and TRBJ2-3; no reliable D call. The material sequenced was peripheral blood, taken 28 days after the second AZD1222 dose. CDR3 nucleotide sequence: TGTGCCAGCAGCAAGGTAGTTCTCGGTGCAGATACGCAGTATTTT. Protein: CASSKVVLGADTQYF.